This T cell receptor (beta chain) was sequenced for a study of control samples from healthy donors and cancer patients. Method: immunoSEQ multiplex PCR; TCRdb's copy keeps in-frame clones and lacks some. The table lists about 150,000 clones, about 94% of them singletons, with more than 2% in the top ten. This TCR was recovered from a man aged 50-59 years in good health. Material for sequencing was blood.

CDR3 bases: TGCGCCAGCAGCCTCATGGGACTAGCGGGATACAATGAGCAGTTCTTC. Amino acid sequence: CASSLMGLAGYNEQFF. The V and J genes are TRBV5-1 and TRBJ2-1; 13 bases match TRBD2. The CDR3 is 16 amino acids. Germline CDR1 SGHRS, CDR2 YFSETQ. The J segment lost 4 bases and the V segment lost 4 bases, leaving 5 bases of the junction unmatched.